The source of this T cell receptor beta chain is a study of cytomegalovirus exposure and HLA in healthy donors. On this clone: Its antigen is unidentified.

The V and J ends lost 6 bases and 5 bases respectively, with 14 bases between them. Germline assignment: CDR1 MDHEN and CDR2 SYDVKM. The CDR3 contains 14 residues. The protocol was immunoSEQ multiplex PCR, while the TCRdb copy is restricted to in-frame clones and leaves out a portion. In the table there are around 140,000 clones, roughly 93% of which are singletons. Study-wide findings and caveats: A later analysis found first-cohort TCR clusters tended to co-occur in the approximately 110 validation repertoires. 150 to 200 TCR beta chains were listed as cytomegalovirus-associated.

Sequenced: PBMCs. The TCR comes from a man aged 18 to 30 in good health and CMV-seropositive. The genes are TRBV28 and TRBJ1-5, with D unresolved. The CDR3 is CASRVQLIHQPQHF. The CDR3 DNA sequence: TGTGCCAGCAGAGTACAGTTAATCCATCAGCCCCAGCATTTT.